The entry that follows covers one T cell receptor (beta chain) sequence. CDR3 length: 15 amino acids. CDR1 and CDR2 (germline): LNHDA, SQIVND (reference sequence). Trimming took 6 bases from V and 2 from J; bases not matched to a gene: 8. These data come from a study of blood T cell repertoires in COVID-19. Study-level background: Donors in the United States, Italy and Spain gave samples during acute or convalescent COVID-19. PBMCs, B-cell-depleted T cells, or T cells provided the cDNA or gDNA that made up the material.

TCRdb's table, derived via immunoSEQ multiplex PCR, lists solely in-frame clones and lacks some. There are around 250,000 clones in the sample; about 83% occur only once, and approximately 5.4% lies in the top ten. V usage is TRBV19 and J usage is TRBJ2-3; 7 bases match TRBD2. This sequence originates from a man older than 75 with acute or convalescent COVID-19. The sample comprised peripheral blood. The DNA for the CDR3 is TGTGCCAGTAGCAGAGGGGAGGGCTACACAGATACGCAGTATTTT. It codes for CASSRGEGYTDTQYF.